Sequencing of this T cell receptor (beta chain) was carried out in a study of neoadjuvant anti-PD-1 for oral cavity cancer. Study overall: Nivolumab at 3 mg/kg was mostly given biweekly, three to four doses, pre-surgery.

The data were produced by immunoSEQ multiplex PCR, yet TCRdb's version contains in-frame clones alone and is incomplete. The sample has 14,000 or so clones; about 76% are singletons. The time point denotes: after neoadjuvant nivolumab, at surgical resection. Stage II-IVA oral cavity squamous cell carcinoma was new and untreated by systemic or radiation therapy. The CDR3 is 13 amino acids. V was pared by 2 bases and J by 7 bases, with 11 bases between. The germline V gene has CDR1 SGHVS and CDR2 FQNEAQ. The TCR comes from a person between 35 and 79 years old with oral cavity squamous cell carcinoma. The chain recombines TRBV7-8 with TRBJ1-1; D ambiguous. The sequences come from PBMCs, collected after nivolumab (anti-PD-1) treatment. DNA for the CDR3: TGTGCCAGCAGCTTATACAGAATAGGTGAAGCTTTCTTT. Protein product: CASSLYRIGEAFF.